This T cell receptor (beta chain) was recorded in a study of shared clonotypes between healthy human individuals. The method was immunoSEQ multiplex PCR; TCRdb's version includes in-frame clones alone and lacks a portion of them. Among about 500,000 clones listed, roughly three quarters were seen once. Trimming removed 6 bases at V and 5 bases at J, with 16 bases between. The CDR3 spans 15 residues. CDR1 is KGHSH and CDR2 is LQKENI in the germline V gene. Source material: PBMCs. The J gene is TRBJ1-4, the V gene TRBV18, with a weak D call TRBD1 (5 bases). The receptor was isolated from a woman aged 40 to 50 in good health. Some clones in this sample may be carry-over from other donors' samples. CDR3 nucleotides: TGTGCCAGCTCGCCATCGGGACGGATAAATGAAAAACTGTTTTTT. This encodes CASSPSGRINEKLFF. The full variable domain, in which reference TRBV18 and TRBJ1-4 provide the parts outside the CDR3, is NAGVMQNPRHLVRRRGQEARLRCSPMKGHSHVYWYRQLPEEGLKFMVYLQKENIIDESGMPKERFSAEFPKEGPSILRIQQVVRGDSAAYFCASSPSGRINEKLFFGSGTQLSVL.